This T cell receptor beta chain was retrieved from a study of T cell responses to AZD1222 COVID-19 vaccine. About the research overall: Doses given second, at about 4 or about 12 weeks, were pooled. Whole-study findings and limits: Distributed over spike, vaccine-associated CD4 TCRs predominated at 160-218 and 743-854. Seropositive AZD1222 recipients at baseline numbered only 6 or 7. Clonal diversity may have been underestimated, and the donors were mostly white British, with more females than males.

The CDR3 has 13 amino acids. Trimming took off 3 bases at V and 3 bases at J, with 8 bases between the two ends. Germline CDR1 LNHDA, CDR2 SQIVND (reference sequence). Of note for this clone: Antigen: not known.

Clones were sequenced by immunoSEQ multiplex PCR, and TCRdb holds only the in-frame ones, with some missing. The sample yields about 150,000 clones, about 90% seen once. The specimen was peripheral blood, collected on day 0 of AZD1222 vaccination. This TCR came from an adult in good health. The rearrangement links TRBV19 to TRBJ1-1; D is uncertain. The CDR3 is CASSIVRDTEAFF. The CDR3 DNA reads as TGTGCCAGTAGTATCGTCCGGGACACTGAAGCTTTCTTT.